This T cell receptor beta chain comes out of a study of T-cell reconstitution after alpha-beta-depleted transplantation in children (dated by TCRdb to about 2016). Study-level background: The study quantitatively tracked T-cell immune reconstitution after TCRalphabeta/CD19-depleted allogeneic hematopoietic cell transplantation in children using TCR repertoire profiling.

CDR1 and CDR2 were assigned from the germline V gene (reference sequence) as SGHNT and YYREEE. Including the terminal cysteine and phenylalanine, the CDR3 comprises 11 residues. Only CDR3 DNA is held: 33 bases, read in frame from base 1. V is pared back by 4 bases and J by 7 bases, with 8 bases lying between the germline termini. Preparation of the library involved PCR. Sequencing was carried out with an Illumina HiSeq 2500. TCR libraries were prepared with molecular barcoding, using unique molecular identifiers to normalize TCRbeta repertoire quantification. Using fastp trimming at Q25 and MiXCR clonotype assembly, TCRdb reanalyzed the public sequencing data and kept in-frame beta chains. Rows merge per CDR3 protein into single entries with the most common DNA and genes. The sample yields about 230,000 distinct CDR3 sequences; around 12% were counted once. The leading ten clones occupy around 2.8% of the sample.

As to this clonotype: It lacks a known antigen. Base-call qualities are not available, and no considerably larger clone is one nucleotide away.

The TCR comes from a human donor who donated a stem cell graft to a child with acute lymphoblastic leukemia. Material: PBMCs from the stem cell graft donor, obtained from the stem cell graft. Here the chain combines TRBV5-4 and TRBJ1-1; possibly the D gene is TRBD1, per 5 matching bases. The CDR3 here reads CASSRGGEAFF. The nucleotide sequence is given as TGTGCCAGCAGCAGGGGAGGTGAAGCTTTCTTT.